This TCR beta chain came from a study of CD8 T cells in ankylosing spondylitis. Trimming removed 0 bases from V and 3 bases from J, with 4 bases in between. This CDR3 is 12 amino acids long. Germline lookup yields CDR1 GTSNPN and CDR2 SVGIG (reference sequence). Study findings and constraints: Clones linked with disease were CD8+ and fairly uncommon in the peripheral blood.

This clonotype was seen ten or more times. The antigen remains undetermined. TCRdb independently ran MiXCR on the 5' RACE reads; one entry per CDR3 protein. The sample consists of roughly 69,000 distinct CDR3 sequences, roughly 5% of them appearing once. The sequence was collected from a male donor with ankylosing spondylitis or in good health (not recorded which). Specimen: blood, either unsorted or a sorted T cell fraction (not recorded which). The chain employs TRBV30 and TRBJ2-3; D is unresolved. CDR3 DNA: TGTGCCTGGAGTGTCGGAACAGATACGCAGTATTTT. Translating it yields CAWSVGTDTQYF.